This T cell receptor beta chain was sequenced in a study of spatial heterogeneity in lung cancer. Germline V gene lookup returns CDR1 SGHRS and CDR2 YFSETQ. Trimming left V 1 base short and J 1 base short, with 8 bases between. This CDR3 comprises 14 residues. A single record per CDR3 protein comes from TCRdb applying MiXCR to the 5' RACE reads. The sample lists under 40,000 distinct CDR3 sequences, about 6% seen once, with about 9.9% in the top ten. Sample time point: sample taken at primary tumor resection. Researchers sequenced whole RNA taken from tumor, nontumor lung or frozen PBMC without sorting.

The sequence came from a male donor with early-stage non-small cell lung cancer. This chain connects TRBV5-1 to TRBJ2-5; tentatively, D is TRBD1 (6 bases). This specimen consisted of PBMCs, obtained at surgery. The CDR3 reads CASSLTGTQETQYF. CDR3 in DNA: TGCGCCAGCAGCTTGACAGGGACCCAAGAGACCCAGTACTTC.